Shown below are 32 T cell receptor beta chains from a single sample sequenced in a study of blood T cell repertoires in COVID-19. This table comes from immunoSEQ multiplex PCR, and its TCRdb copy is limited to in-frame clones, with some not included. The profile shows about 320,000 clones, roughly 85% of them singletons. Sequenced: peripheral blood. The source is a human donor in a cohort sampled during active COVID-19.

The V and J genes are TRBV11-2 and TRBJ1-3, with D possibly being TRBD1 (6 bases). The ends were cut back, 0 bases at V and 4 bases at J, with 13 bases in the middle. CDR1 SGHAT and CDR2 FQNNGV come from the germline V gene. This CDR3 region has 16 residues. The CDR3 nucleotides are TGTGCCAGCAGCTTAGATTCAGGGGCCGGAGGAAACACCATATATTTT. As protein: CASSLDSGAGGNTIYF. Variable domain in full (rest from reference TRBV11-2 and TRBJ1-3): EAGVAQSPRYKIIEKRQSVAFWCNPISGHATLYWYQQILGQGPKLLIQFQNNGVVDDSQLPKDRFSAERLKGVDSTLKIQPAKLEDSAVYLCASSLDSGAGGNTIYFGEGSWLTVV.

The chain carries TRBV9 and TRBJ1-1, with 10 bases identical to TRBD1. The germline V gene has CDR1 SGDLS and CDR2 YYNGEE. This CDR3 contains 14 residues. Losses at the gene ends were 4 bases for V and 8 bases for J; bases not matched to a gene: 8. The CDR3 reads CASSPGQGVSEAFF. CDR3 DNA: TGTGCCAGCAGCCCCGGACAGGGGGTTTCGGAAGCTTTCTTT.

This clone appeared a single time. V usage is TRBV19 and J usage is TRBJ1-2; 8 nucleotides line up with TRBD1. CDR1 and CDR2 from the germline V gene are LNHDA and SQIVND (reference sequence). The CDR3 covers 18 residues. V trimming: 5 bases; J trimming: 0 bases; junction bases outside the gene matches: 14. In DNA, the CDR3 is TGTGCCAGTAGTCCAATTTACGCCCGACAGGGGACTAACTATGGCTACACCTTC. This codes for CASSPIYARQGTNYGYTF.

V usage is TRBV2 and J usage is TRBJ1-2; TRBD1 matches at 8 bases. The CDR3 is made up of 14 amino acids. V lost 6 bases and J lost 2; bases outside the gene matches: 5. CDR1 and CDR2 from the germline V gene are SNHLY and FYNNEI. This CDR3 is CASRKDRENYGYTF. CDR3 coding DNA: TGTGCCAGCAGGAAGGACAGGGAAAACTATGGCTACACCTTC.

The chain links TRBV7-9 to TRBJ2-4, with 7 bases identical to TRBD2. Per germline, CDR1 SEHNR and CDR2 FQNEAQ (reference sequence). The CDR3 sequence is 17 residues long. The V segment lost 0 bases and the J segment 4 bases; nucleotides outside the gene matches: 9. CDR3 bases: TGTGCCAGCAGCTTAGCGGGGCTAGCGGACGTAAAAAACATTCAGTACTTC. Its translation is CASSLAGLADVKNIQYF.

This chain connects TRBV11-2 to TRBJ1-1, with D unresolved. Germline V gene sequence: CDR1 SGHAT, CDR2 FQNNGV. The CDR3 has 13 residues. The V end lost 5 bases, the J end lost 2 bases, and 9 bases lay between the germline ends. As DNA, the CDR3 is TGTGCCAGCAGCACTAAAATAAACACTGAAGCTTTCTTT. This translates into CASSTKINTEAFF. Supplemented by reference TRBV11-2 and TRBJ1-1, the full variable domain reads EAGVAQSPRYKIIEKRQSVAFWCNPISGHATLYWYQQILGQGPKLLIQFQNNGVVDDSQLPKDRFSAERLKGVDSTLKIQPAKLEDSAVYLCASSTKINTEAFFGQGTRLTVV.

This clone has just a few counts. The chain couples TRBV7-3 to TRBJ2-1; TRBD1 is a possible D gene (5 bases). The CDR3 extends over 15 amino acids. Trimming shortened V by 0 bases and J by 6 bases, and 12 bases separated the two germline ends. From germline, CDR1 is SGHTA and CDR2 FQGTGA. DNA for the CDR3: TGTGCCAGCAGCTTAACGAGGCAGGGTTTCAATGAGCAGTTCTTC. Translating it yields CASSLTRQGFNEQFF.

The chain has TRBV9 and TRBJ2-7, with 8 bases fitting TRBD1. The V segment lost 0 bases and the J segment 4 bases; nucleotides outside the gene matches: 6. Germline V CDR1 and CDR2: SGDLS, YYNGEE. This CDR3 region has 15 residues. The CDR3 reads CASSVDPGQGYEQYF. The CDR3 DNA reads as TGTGCCAGCAGCGTAGATCCCGGACAGGGATACGAGCAGTACTTC. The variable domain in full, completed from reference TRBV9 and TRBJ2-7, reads DSGVTQTPKHLITATGQRVTLRCSPRSGDLSVYWYQQSLDQGLQFLIQYYNGEERAKGNILERFSAQQFPDLHSELNLSSLELGDSALYFCASSVDPGQGYEQYFGPGTRLTVT.

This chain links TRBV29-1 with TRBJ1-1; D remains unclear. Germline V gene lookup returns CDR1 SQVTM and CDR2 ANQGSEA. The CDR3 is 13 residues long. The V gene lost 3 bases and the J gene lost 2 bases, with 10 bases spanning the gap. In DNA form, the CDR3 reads TGCAGCGTTGAGGCAGGTACAAACACTGAAGCTTTCTTT. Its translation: CSVEAGTNTEAFF.

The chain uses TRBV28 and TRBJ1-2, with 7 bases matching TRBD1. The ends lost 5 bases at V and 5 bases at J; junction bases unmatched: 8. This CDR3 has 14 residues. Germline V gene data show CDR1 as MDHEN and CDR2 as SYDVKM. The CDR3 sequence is CASSPAGTAYGYTF. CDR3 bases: TGTGCCAGCAGTCCCGCCGGGACAGCTTATGGCTACACCTTC.

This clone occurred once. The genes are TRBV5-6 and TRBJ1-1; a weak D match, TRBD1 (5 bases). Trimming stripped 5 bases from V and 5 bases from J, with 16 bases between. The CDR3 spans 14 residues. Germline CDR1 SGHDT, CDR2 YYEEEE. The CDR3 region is CASREGQRRTEAFF. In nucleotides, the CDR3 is TGTGCCAGCAGAGAAGGACAACGACGGACTGAAGCTTTCTTT.

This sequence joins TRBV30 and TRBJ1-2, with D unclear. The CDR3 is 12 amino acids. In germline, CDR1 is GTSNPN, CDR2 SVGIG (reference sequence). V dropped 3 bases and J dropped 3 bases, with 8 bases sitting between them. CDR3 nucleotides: TGTGCCTGGAGGGGCGGGGACTATGGCTACACCTTC. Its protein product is CAWRGGDYGYTF.

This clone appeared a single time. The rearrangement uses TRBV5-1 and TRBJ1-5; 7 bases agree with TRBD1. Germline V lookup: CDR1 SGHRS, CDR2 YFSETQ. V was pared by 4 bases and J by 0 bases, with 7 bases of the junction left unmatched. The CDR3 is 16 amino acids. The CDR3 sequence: CASSPFRGVSNQPQHF. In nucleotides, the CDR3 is TGCGCCAGCAGCCCGTTCAGGGGGGTTAGCAATCAGCCCCAGCATTTT.

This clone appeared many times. In DNA, the CDR3 is TGTGCCAGTTCCGCGGGACGGAGAACTACCGGGGAGCTGTTTTTT. Its protein product is CASSAGRRTTGELFF. The chain uses TRBV6-5 and TRBJ2-2; weak D call: TRBD2 (6 bases). Between the trimmed V and J ends, which lost 9 bases and 5 bases, there was a span of 19 bases. From germline, CDR1 is MNHEY and CDR2 SVGAGI. The CDR3 is 15 amino acids.

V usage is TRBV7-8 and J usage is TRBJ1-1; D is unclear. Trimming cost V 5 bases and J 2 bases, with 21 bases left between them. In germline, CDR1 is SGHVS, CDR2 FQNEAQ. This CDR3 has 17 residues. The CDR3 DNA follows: TGTGCCAGCAGCCTCCGGCGGTCCTTCATGGGTAACACTGAAGCTTTCTTT. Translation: CASSLRRSFMGNTEAFF.

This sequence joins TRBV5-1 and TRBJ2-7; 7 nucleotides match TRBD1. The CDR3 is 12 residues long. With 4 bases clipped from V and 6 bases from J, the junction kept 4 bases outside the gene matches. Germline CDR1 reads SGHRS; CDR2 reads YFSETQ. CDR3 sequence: CASSLTGSEQYF. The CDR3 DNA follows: TGCGCCAGCAGCCTGACAGGGTCCGAGCAGTACTTC.

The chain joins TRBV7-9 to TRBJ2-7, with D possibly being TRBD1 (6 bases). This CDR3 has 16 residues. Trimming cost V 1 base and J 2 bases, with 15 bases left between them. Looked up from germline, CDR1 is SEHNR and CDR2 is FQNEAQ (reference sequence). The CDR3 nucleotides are TGTGCCAGCAGCTTAGTCTCCGGACAGTCGACCTACGAGCAGTACTTC. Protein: CASSLVSGQSTYEQYF.

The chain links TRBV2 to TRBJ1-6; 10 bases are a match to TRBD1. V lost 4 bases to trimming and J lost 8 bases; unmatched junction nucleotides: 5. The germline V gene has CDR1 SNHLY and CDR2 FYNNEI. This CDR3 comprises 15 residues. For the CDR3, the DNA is TGTGCCAGCAGTGGGGCCGGGACAGGGGATTCACCCCTCCACTTT. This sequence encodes CASSGAGTGDSPLHF. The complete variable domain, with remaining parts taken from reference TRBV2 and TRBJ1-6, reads EPEVTQTPSHQVTQMGQEVILRCVPISNHLYFYWYRQILGQKVEFLVSFYNNEISEKSEIFDDQFSVERPDGSNFTLKIRSTKLEDSAMYFCASSGAGTGDSPLHFGNGTRLTVT.

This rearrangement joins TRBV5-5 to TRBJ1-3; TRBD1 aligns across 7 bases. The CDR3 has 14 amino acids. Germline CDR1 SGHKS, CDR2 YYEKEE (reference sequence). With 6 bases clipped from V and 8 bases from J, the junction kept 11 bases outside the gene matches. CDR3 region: CASTRDSNFYTIYF. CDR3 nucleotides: TGTGCCAGCACCCGGGACAGCAATTTCTACACCATATATTTT.

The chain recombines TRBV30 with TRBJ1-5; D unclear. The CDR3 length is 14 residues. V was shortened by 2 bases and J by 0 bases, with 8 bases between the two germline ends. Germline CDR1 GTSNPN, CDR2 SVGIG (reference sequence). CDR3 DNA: TGTGCCTGGAGTTACGGTTATAGCAATCAGCCCCAGCATTTT. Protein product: CAWSYGYSNQPQHF.

CDR3 coding DNA: TGCGCCAGCAGCCGCACGGGACTCACAGCGTCCGAGCAGTACTTC. It translates to CASSRTGLTASEQYF. The chain has TRBV5-1 and TRBJ2-7; tentative D call: TRBD2 (6 bases). Germline-derived CDR1 and CDR2 are SGHRS and YFSETQ. The V gene lost 4 bases and the J gene lost 6 bases, with 20 bases spanning the gap. This CDR3 is 15 amino acids long. Supplemented by reference TRBV5-1 and TRBJ2-7, the full variable domain reads KAGVTQTPRYLIKTRGQQVTLSCSPISGHRSVSWYQQTPGQGLQFLFEYFSETQRNKGNFPGRFSGRQFSNSRSEMNVSTLELGDSALYLCASSRTGLTASEQYFGPGTRLTVT.

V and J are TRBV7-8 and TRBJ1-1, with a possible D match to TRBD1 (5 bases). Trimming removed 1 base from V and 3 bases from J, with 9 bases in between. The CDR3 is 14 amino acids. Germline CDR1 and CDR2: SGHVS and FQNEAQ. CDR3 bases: TGTGCCAGCAGCTTAGTAGGGGTAGACACTGAAGCTTTCTTT. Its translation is CASSLVGVDTEAFF.

This chain's CDR3 is CASSQDPTGVGNQPQHF. As DNA, the CDR3 is TGTGCCAGCAGCCAAGATCCTACCGGGGTTGGCAATCAGCCCCAGCATTTT. The rearrangement joins TRBV3-1 (or the pseudogene TRBV3-2) to TRBJ1-5; D is unresolved. CDR3 size: 17 residues. V was trimmed by 0 bases and J by 2 bases, leaving 14 bases between them. The V gene's germline CDR1 is LGHDT and CDR2 YNNKEL (reference sequence).

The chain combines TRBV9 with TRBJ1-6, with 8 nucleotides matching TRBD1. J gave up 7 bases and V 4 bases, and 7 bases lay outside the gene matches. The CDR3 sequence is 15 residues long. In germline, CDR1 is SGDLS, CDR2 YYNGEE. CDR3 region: CASSRPGQENSPLHF. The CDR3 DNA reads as TGTGCCAGCAGCCGTCCGGGACAGGAGAATTCACCCCTCCACTTT.

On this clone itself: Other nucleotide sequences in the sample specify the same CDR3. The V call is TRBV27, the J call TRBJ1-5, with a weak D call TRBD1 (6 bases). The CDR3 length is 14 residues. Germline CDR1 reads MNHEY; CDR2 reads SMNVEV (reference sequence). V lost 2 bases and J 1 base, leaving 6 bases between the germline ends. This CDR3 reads CASSLGGSNQPQHF. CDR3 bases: TGTGCCAGCAGTTTAGGGGGCAGCAATCAGCCCCAGCATTTT.

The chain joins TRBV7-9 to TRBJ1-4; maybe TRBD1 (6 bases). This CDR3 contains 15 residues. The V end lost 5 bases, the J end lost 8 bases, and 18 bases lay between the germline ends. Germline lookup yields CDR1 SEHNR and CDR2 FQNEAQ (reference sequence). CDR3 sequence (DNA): TGTGCCAGCAGCACAGGGACGGCTGCTGGGGAAAAACTGTTTTTT. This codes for CASSTGTAAGEKLFF.

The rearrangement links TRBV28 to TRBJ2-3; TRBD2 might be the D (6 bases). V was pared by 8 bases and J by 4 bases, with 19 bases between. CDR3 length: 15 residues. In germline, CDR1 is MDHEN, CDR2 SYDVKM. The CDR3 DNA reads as TGTGCCAGCGTTAAGCGGGCGGCGGGGCCAGATACGCAGTATTTT. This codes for CASVKRAAGPDTQYF. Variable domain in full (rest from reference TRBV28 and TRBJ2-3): DVKVTQSSRYLVKRTGEKVFLECVQDMDHENMFWYRQDPGLGLRLIYFSYDVKMKEKGDIPEGYSVSREKKERFSLILESASTNQTSMYLCASVKRAAGPDTQYFGPGTRLTVL.

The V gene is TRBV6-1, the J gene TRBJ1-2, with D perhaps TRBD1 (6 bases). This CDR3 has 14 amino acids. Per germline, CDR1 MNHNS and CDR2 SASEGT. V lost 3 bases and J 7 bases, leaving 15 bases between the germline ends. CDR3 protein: CASSDQQGRGGYTF. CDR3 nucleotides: TGTGCCAGCAGTGACCAACAGGGTCGAGGTGGCTACACCTTC.

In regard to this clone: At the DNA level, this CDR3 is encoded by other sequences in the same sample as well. The CDR3 DNA sequence: TGTGCCTGGAGTGGCCTCAGCTCCTACAATGAGCAGTTCTTC. Translated: CAWSGLSSYNEQFF. The chain uses TRBV30 and TRBJ2-1; D remains unclear. The length of the CDR3 is 14 residues. Germline loops: CDR1 GTSNPN, CDR2 SVGIG (reference sequence). Trimming shortened V by 1 base and J by 0 bases, and 7 bases separated the two germline ends.

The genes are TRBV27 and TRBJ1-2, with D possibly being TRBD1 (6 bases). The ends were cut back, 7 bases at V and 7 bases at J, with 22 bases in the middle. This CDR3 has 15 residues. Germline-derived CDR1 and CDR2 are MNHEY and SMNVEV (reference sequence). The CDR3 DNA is TGTGCCAGCAAACTCGGGGAGGGGGGGCTCGGTGGCTACACCTTC. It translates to CASKLGEGGLGGYTF.

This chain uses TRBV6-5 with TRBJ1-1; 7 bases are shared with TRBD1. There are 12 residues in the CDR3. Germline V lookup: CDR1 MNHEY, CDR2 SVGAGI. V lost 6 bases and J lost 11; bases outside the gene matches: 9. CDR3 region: CASSRQGLGAFF. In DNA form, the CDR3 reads TGTGCCAGCAGCAGACAGGGACTGGGGGCTTTCTTT.

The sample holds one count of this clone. The CDR3 sequence: CASQRSYNEQFF. The CDR3 bases are TGTGCCAGTCAGAGGTCATACAATGAGCAGTTCTTC. The J gene is TRBJ2-1, the V gene TRBV6-5; D gene uncertain. The germline V gene has CDR1 MNHEY and CDR2 SVGAGI. V lost 9 bases and J 4 bases, leaving 10 bases between the germline ends. The CDR3 sequence is 12 residues long.